These T cell receptor beta chains were read from a single sample in a study of metastatic and nonmetastatic thyroid tumors. TCRdb re-called the PCR reads with MiXCR. The table lists about 93,000 clones, around 7.8% of them singletons. The sample taken for sequencing was blood. The receptor set was obtained from a female donor with papillary thyroid cancer or a benign thyroid nodule (not recorded which). Some clones in this sample may be carry-over from other donors' samples. The CDR3 runs from the conserved cysteine through the conserved F or W. Fields, in order: J gene, V gene, CDR3 protein.

J: TRBJ2-5; V: TRBV7-9; CDR3: CASSPSGGAQETQYF
J: TRBJ1-1; V: TRBV15; CDR3: CATSTGRLNTEAFF
J: TRBJ2-7; V: TRBV6-5; CDR3: CASSYSLAGQSSYEQYF
J: TRBJ1-1; V: TRBV30; CDR3: CAWSYSGVTEAFF
J: TRBJ2-4; V: TRBV19; CDR3: CASSIRVRLAKNIQYF
J: TRBJ2-7; V: TRBV9; CDR3: CASSVGLAGEGEQYF
J: TRBJ1-5; V: TRBV20-1; CDR3: CSASVGGEPGERPQHF
J: TRBJ1-1; V: TRBV5-1; CDR3: CASSLGSHQAVNTEAFF
J: TRBJ2-7; V: TRBV20-1; CDR3: CSARGPGQGHEQYF
J: TRBJ2-1; V: TRBV10-3; CDR3: CAISEEDSGSSSYNEQFF
J: TRBJ1-2; V: TRBV5-5; CDR3: CASSLKQGNYGYTF
J: TRBJ2-6; V: TRBV6-5; CDR3: CASSYRRGTGANVLTF
J: TRBJ2-2; V: TRBV30; CDR3: CALAGYTGELFF
J: TRBJ2-2; V: TRBV6-4; CDR3: CASSELAGGNTGELFF
J: TRBJ1-2; V: TRBV20-1; CDR3: CSARGQGGNGYTF
J: TRBJ1-2; V: TRBV19; CDR3: CASSDPQGSLYGYTF
J: TRBJ1-6; V: TRBV20-1; CDR3: CSAPPGGMGSPLHF
J: TRBJ1-1; V: TRBV20-1; CDR3: CSGSGSKAFF
J: TRBJ2-1; V: TRBV3-1; CDR3: CASSLSSGGSYNEQFF
J: TRBJ2-7; V: TRBV12-3/TRBV12-4; CDR3: CASSLFGYSEQYF
J: TRBJ1-1; V: TRBV12-3/TRBV12-4; CDR3: CASSVTGSNTEAFF
J: TRBJ1-2; V: TRBV4-1; CDR3: CASSQEIRDTYGYTF
J: TRBJ1-5; V: TRBV12-3/TRBV12-4; CDR3: CASQEYSNQPQHF
J: TRBJ2-5; V: TRBV20-1; CDR3: CSARGIRGGQETQYF
J: TRBJ1-5; V: TRBV11-1; CDR3: CASSLSVIGGTSQLAQHF
J: TRBJ2-5; V: TRBV7-9; CDR3: CANSLALGRTQETQYF
J: TRBJ2-1; V: TRBV6-1; CDR3: CASSITNEQFF
J: TRBJ1-2; V: TRBV2; CDR3: CASSPRRDREGYTF
J: TRBJ1-5; V: TRBV4-1; CDR3: CASSQGRGVGQPQHF
J: TRBJ2-3; V: TRBV7-8; CDR3: CASRDPSGGTDTQYF
J: TRBJ2-7; V: TRBV2; CDR3: CASGLRGPYEQYF
J: TRBJ1-2; V: TRBV3-1; CDR3: CASSHDGPYGYTF
J: TRBJ1-5; V: TRBV19; CDR3: CASRSGAGVNQPQHF
J: TRBJ2-7; V: TRBV19; CDR3: CASRMTGTYEQYF
J: TRBJ2-3; V: TRBV6-2/TRBV6-3; CDR3: CASSSRQGSADTQYF
J: TRBJ2-7; V: TRBV20-1; CDR3: CSARKLRGEQYF
J: TRBJ2-2; V: TRBV7-9; CDR3: CASSSTGEAGELFF
J: TRBJ2-2; V: TRBV7-9; CDR3: CASSRAGPSTGELFF
J: TRBJ2-3; V: TRBV9; CDR3: CASSGSTSGGTDTQYF
J: TRBJ2-2; V: TRBV25-1; CDR3: CASSPGLANTGELFF
J: TRBJ2-7; V: TRBV29-1; CDR3: CSVVGLGEQYF
J: TRBJ2-6; V: TRBV12-3/TRBV12-4; CDR3: CASSFLSGANVLTF
J: TRBJ1-2; V: TRBV5-1; CDR3: CASSLDTVYGYTF
J: TRBJ2-3; V: TRBV9; CDR3: CASSQTSGTDTQYF
J: TRBJ2-2; V: TRBV7-2; CDR3: CASSLGTHTGELFF
J: TRBJ1-5; V: TRBV6-2/TRBV6-3; CDR3: CASNRDRGGNQPQHF
J: TRBJ1-1; V: TRBV6-1; CDR3: CASIPGGVTEAFF
J: TRBJ1-1; V: TRBV12-3/TRBV12-4; CDR3: CASSLGGQFLMNTEAFF
J: TRBJ2-3; V: TRBV18; CDR3: CASSPGKGDKDTQYF
J: TRBJ1-3; V: TRBV19; CDR3: CASSPRWAQDRSGNTIYF
J: TRBJ1-1; V: TRBV29-1; CDR3: CSVERDRYTEAFF
J: TRBJ2-2; V: TRBV18; CDR3: CASPSADTGELFF
J: TRBJ2-7; V: TRBV13; CDR3: CASSFGLAGVVPEQYF
J: TRBJ2-6; V: TRBV7-3; CDR3: CASSSPGANVLTF